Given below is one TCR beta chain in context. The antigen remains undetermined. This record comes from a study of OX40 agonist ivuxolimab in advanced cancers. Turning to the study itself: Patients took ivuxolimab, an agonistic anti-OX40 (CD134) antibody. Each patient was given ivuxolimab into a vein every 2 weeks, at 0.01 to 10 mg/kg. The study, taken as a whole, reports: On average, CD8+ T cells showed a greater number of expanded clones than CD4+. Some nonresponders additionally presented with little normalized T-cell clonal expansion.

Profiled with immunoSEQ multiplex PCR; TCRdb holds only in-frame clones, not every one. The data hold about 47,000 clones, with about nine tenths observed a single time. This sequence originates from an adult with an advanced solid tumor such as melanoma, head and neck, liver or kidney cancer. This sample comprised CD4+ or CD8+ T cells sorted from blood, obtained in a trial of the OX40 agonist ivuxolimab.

DNA for the CDR3: TGTGCCAGCAGCTTAGCGTCCGAGGAGCAGTACTTC. Amino acids: CASSLASEEQYF. The genes are TRBV7-9 and TRBJ2-7; D gene unclear. Germline assignment: CDR1 SEHNR and CDR2 FQNEAQ (reference sequence). This CDR3 is built from 12 residues. V was pared by 0 bases and J by 7 bases, with 7 bases between.